The 19 T cell receptor beta chains listed next were all sequenced from one sample in a study of blood T cell repertoires in COVID-19. Clones were read by immunoSEQ multiplex PCR, and TCRdb kept only the in-frame ones, dropping some. The repertoire has 200,000 to 250,000 clones, less than 90% of them found once; the top ten carry about 7%. The sequenced sample was PBMCs or T cells enriched from blood (not recorded which). All receptors come from a woman between 40 and 55 years old who had recovered from COVID-19.

The gene calls are TRBV10-3 and TRBJ2-1; 7 nucleotides line up with TRBD1. The CDR3 has 14 residues. The V and J ends lost 10 bases and 0 bases, in that order; junction bases with no gene match: 6. CDR1 is ENHRY, CDR2 SYGVKD, per germline. The CDR3 DNA follows: TGTGCCACCCGACAGGGTGGCTCCTACAATGAGCAGTTCTTC. Amino acids: CATRQGGSYNEQFF.

The rearrangement uses TRBV2 and TRBJ1-2; 7 bases line up with TRBD1. CDR1 is SNHLY and CDR2 is FYNNEI in the germline V gene. This CDR3 contains 15 residues. V shed 4 bases and J 2 bases; nucleotides not matched to a gene: 7. The CDR3 region has the DNA TGTGCCAGCAGTGCGAGGACAGGAGCCAACTATGGCTACACCTTC. Its translation: CASSARTGANYGYTF.

V usage is TRBV29-1 and J usage is TRBJ2-3; TRBD2 matches 9 bases. The V gene end was trimmed by 7 bases and the J gene end by 2 bases; junction bases not matched to a gene: 4. The CDR3 has 13 residues. Germline CDR1 SQVTM, CDR2 ANQGSEA. The CDR3 DNA sequence: TGCAGCGCGTTAGCGGGAGACACAGATACGCAGTATTTT. It specifies CSALAGDTDTQYF.

The CDR3: CAWSGLRQGTYEQYF. DNA for the CDR3: TGTGCCTGGAGCGGTCTTAGGCAGGGCACCTACGAGCAGTACTTC. This chain joins TRBV30 and TRBJ2-7; a possible D gene is TRBD1 (5 bases). Germline values: CDR1 GTSNPN, CDR2 SVGIG (reference sequence). CDR3 size: 15 residues. The V end was cut by 3 bases, the J end by 2 bases, with 17 bases between.

The chain links TRBV18 to TRBJ2-7, with D possibly TRBD1 on 5 matching bases. V lost 4 bases and J 4 bases, leaving 11 bases between the germline ends. Germline CDR1 and CDR2: KGHSH and LQKENI. CDR3 length: 13 residues. The CDR3 loop reads CASSLGVGYEQYV. CDR3 sequence (DNA): TGTGCCAGCTCACTAGGGGTCGGGTACGAGCAGTACGTC.

J is TRBJ2-5 and V is TRBV28; a possible D gene is TRBD2 (6 bases). Trimming pared 2 bases from V and 7 bases from J, leaving 8 bases between. CDR3 size: 12 residues. The germline gives CDR1 MDHEN, CDR2 SYDVKM. CDR3 in DNA: TGTGCCAGCAGTTTAGGAGGGTTGACCCAGTACTTC. Translation gives CASSLGGLTQYF.

The rearrangement uses TRBV4-3 and TRBJ1-1, with 7 bases identical to TRBD1. Germline-derived CDR1 and CDR2 are LGHNA and YSLEER. The length of the CDR3 is 16 residues. Germline trimming cut 2 bases from V and 2 bases from J; bases unmatched to any gene: 8. The CDR3: CASSQFDRVGNTEAFF. For the CDR3, the DNA is TGCGCCAGCAGCCAATTTGACAGGGTAGGAAACACTGAAGCTTTCTTT.

The chain recombines TRBV5-1 with TRBJ2-7; TRBD1 aligns across 10 bases. CDR1 and CDR2 (germline): SGHRS, YFSETQ. Trimming removed 4 bases from V and 5 bases from J; junction bases left unmatched: 9. The CDR3 totals 15 residues. CDR3 sequence reads: CASSRGDRGRNEQYF. CDR3 DNA sequence: TGCGCCAGCAGCCGGGGAGACAGGGGGCGCAACGAGCAGTACTTC.

The chain joins TRBV3-1 (or the pseudogene TRBV3-2) to TRBJ2-2, with D tentatively TRBD2 (5 bases). The CDR3 loop spans 11 amino acids. V lost 0 bases to trimming and J lost 13 bases, with 6 bases between them. The germline CDR1 and CDR2 sequences are LGHDT and YNNKEL (reference sequence). CDR3 DNA sequence: TGTGCCAGCAGCCAAGATCGGGGGCTGTTTTTT. It encodes CASSQDRGLFF.

This chain connects TRBV2 to TRBJ2-2, with a tentative D call TRBD1 (5 bases). Trimming shortened V by 4 bases and J by 0 bases, and 12 bases separated the two germline ends. This CDR3 region has 16 residues. CDR1 is SNHLY, CDR2 FYNNEI, per germline. This CDR3 reads CASSALGATNTGELFF. CDR3 bases: TGTGCCAGCAGTGCCCTAGGGGCCACGAACACCGGGGAGCTGTTTTTT.

The sample holds one count of this clone. The CDR3 region is CATGGLQETQYF. For the CDR3, the DNA is TGTGCCACGGGGGGCCTCCAAGAGACCCAGTACTTC. The V gene is TRBV19, the J gene TRBJ2-5; D is perhaps TRBD2 (7 bases). V gave up 10 bases and J gave up 1 base, with 10 bases separating them. Germline CDR1 reads LNHDA; CDR2 reads SQIVND (reference sequence). The length of the CDR3 is 12 residues.

This clone came up a few times. This chain links TRBV7-2 with TRBJ1-2; TRBD1 matches at 9 bases. V was pared by 2 bases and J by 3 bases, with 7 bases of the junction left unmatched. The CDR3 is made up of 16 amino acids. CDR1 SGHTA and CDR2 FQGNSA come from the germline V gene. For the CDR3, the DNA is TGTGCCAGCAGCTTATTCGGGACAGGGTACGACTATGGCTACACCTTC. Its protein product is CASSLFGTGYDYGYTF.

The chain carries TRBV6-5 and TRBJ1-1; 7 nucleotides agree with TRBD1. Germline-derived CDR1 and CDR2 are MNHEY and SVGAGI. CDR3 size: 12 residues. The V segment lost 4 bases and the J segment 7 bases; nucleotides outside the gene matches: 3. This CDR3 is CASSFSGGEAFF. The CDR3 region has the DNA TGTGCCAGCAGTTTCTCAGGGGGTGAAGCTTTCTTT.

The chain uses TRBV30 and TRBJ2-7; TRBD2 might be the D (6 bases). Germline CDR1 GTSNPN, CDR2 SVGIG (reference sequence). Trimming took off 2 bases at V and 0 bases at J, with 17 bases between the two ends. The CDR3 spans 16 residues. CDR3 sequence: CAWSMGPAGLSYEQYF. CDR3 bases: TGTGCCTGGAGTATGGGCCCAGCGGGCCTCTCCTACGAGCAGTACTTC.

This chain uses TRBV7-9 with TRBJ2-3; 10 positions match TRBD2. CDR3 length: 16 residues. With V trimmed by 4 bases and J by 2 bases, 6 bases remained unmatched. Germline V lookup: CDR1 SEHNR, CDR2 FQNEAQ (reference sequence). The CDR3 coding sequence is TGTGCCAGCAGCTCGTGGACTAGCGGCTACACAGATACGCAGTATTTT. Protein: CASSSWTSGYTDTQYF. The entire variable domain, with the rest obtained from reference TRBV7-9 and TRBJ2-3, is as follows: DTGVSQNPRHKITKRGQNVTFRCDPISEHNRLYWYRQTLGQGPEFLTYFQNEAQLEKSRLLSDRFSAERPKGSFSTLEIQRTEQGDSAMYLCASSSWTSGYTDTQYFGPGTRLTVL.

This sequence joins TRBV19 and TRBJ2-5; 8 nucleotides match TRBD2. The V gene end was trimmed by 9 bases and the J gene end by 0 bases; junction bases not matched to a gene: 9. This CDR3 is built from 15 residues. CDR1 is LNHDA, CDR2 SQIVND, per germline (reference sequence). The CDR3 is CASSLAGKYQETQYF. CDR3 in DNA: TGTGCCAGCTCTTTAGCGGGAAAGTACCAAGAGACCCAGTACTTC.

V is TRBV15 and J is TRBJ2-6; no reliable D call. The germline V gene encodes CDR1 LNHNV and CDR2 YYDKDF (reference sequence). The CDR3 runs to 18 residues. The V and J ends lost 5 bases and 0 bases respectively, with 17 bases between them. For the CDR3, the DNA is TGTGCCACCAGCCCCAGGAACATCCTGAGCTCTGGGGCCAACGTCCTGACTTTC. Encoded protein: CATSPRNILSSGANVLTF.

CDR3 region: CASTREGAAGYTF. The DNA for the CDR3 is TGTGCCAGTACCCGGGAGGGGGCAGCTGGCTACACCTTC. The chain has TRBV19 and TRBJ1-2; TRBD1 matches 7 bases. V lost 7 bases, J lost 7 bases, and 9 bases stayed unmatched. The CDR3 consists of 13 residues. Germline V gene lookup returns CDR1 LNHDA and CDR2 SQIVND (reference sequence). The whole variable domain, filled in from reference TRBV19 and TRBJ1-2, reads DGGITQSPKYLFRKEGQNVTLSCEQNLNHDAMYWYRQDPGQGLRLIYYSQIVNDFQKGDIAEGYSVSREKKESFPLTVTSAQKNPTAFYLCASTREGAAGYTFGSGTRLTVV.

In its sample, this clone was seen once. The rearrangement uses TRBV28 and TRBJ1-2; unclear D gene. This CDR3 has 12 amino acids. Germline CDR1 reads MDHEN; CDR2 reads SYDVKM. Between the trimmed V and J ends, which lost 0 bases and 8 bases, there was a span of 7 bases. CDR3 region: CASSLWPEGYTF. For the CDR3, the DNA is TGTGCCAGCAGTTTATGGCCCGAGGGCTACACCTTC.